These 11 T cell receptor beta chains share one sample of origin, sequenced in a study of spatial heterogeneity in lung cancer. The study, taken as a whole, reports: Tumors with more nonsynonymous mutations had more expanded intratumoral alpha and beta TCRs.

In TCRdb, the 5' RACE reads were re-called with MiXCR into one record per CDR3 protein. The data show more than 10,000 distinct CDR3 sequences, over 5.5% seen once. These receptors lack a known antigen. Time point in this sample: sample taken at primary tumor resection. The sequences come from lung tumor tissue, collected at surgery. The receptors derive from a female donor with early-stage non-small cell lung cancer.

This clonotype came up many times. The chain links TRBV25-1 to TRBJ2-7; D possibly uses TRBD1 or TRBD2 (6 bases each). With 4 bases removed from V and 0 bases from J, the gap between germline ends came to 10 bases. This CDR3 has 14 residues. The germline CDR1 and CDR2 sequences are MGHDK and SYGVNS. The CDR3 region has the DNA TGTGCCAGCAGTGTAGGGGGGTTCTCCTACGAGCAGTACTTC. This sequence encodes CASSVGGFSYEQYF.

In its sample, this clonotype was seen many times. This chain uses TRBV10-3 with TRBJ1-1; the D gene is possibly TRBD1 (6 bases). Trimming pared 2 bases from V and 2 bases from J, leaving 12 bases between. This CDR3 is 15 amino acids long. Germline CDR1 ENHRY, CDR2 SYGVKD. The CDR3 coding sequence is TGTGCCATCAGTGAGCCCACGACAGGTAACACTGAAGCTTTCTTT. Translated: CAISEPTTGNTEAFF.

By sample fraction, this clonotype is medium-sized (0.01 to 0.1%). The rearrangement links TRBV6-2 or TRBV6-3 to TRBJ2-1; TRBD1 is a possible D gene (7 bases). Trimming took 6 bases from V and 6 from J, leaving 15 bases between them. This CDR3 is 14 amino acids long. Looked up from germline, CDR1 is MNHEY and CDR2 is SVGEGT. In DNA form, the CDR3 reads TGTGCCAGCAGACTACACAGGGGAGGCAATGAGCAGTTCTTC. This codes for CASRLHRGGNEQFF.

This clonotype occurred many times. V gene TRBV5-1 combines with J gene TRBJ2-7, with a weak D call TRBD1 (6 bases). The CDR3 runs to 14 residues. Germline loops: CDR1 SGHRS, CDR2 YFSETQ. The ends were cut back, 4 bases at V and 4 bases at J, with 15 bases in the middle. CDR3 sequence: CASSLRGGYYEQYF. Written as DNA, the CDR3 is TGCGCCAGCAGCCTCAGGGGTGGTTATTACGAGCAGTACTTC.

This clonotype was observed at least ten times. The rearrangement joins TRBV14 to TRBJ2-1, with TRBD2 matching 15 bases. Trimming removed 4 bases from V and 1 base from J; junction bases left unmatched: 8. Per germline, CDR1 SGHDN and CDR2 FVKESK. This CDR3 comprises 19 residues. The CDR3 bases are TGTGCCAGCAGCCCACGGACTAGCGGGGGGGCGAGGTCCTACAATGAGCAGTTCTTC. It yields the protein CASSPRTSGGARSYNEQFF.

This clonotype appeared many times. CDR3 coding DNA: TGTGCCAGCAGCGTAGTCGGGGACCTGAACACTGAAGCTTTCTTT. This gives the protein CASSVVGDLNTEAFF. The chain recombines TRBV9 with TRBJ1-1, with a tentative D call TRBD1 (5 bases). CDR1 is SGDLS and CDR2 is YYNGEE in the germline V gene. Deletions cut 0 bases from V and 0 bases from J, with 9 bases between. The CDR3 spans 15 residues.

This clonotype was seen repeatedly, ten times or more. The V call is TRBV7-3, the J call TRBJ1-3; the D is unclear. Trimming cost V 5 bases and J 4 bases, with 9 bases left between them. Germline-derived CDR1 and CDR2 are SGHTA and FQGTGA. This CDR3 comprises 13 residues. The CDR3 loop reads CASSREDGNTIYF. The CDR3 DNA reads TGTGCCAGCAGCCGTGAAGACGGAAACACCATATATTTT.

This clonotype was counted many times. This chain uses TRBV4-1 with TRBJ1-6, with a possible D match to TRBD1 (5 bases). CDR1 is MGHRA and CDR2 is YSYEKL in the germline V gene. The CDR3 is 17 residues long. Trimming stripped 0 bases from V and 7 bases from J, with 16 bases between. The DNA of the CDR3 is TGCGCCAGCAGCCAAGATAGTTTTCGACAGCGCAATTCACCCCTCCACTTT. This sequence encodes CASSQDSFRQRNSPLHF.

This clonotype was picked up many times. This rearrangement joins TRBV12-3 or TRBV12-4 to TRBJ2-3; no reliable D call. The length of the CDR3 is 11 residues. Trimming left V 5 bases short and J 4 bases short, with 4 bases between. CDR3 nucleotide sequence: TGTGCCAGCAGTCCTGCAGATACGCAGTATTTT. Translation: CASSPADTQYF.

This chain joins TRBV11-2 and TRBJ2-1; a weak D match, TRBD2 (5 bases). Trimming removed 3 bases from V and 7 bases from J, with 16 bases in between. Germline V gene data show CDR1 as SGHAT and CDR2 as FQNNGV. The CDR3 length is 15 residues. CDR3 region: CASSFSGVEKNEQFF. CDR3 sequence (DNA): TGTGCCAGCAGCTTCTCCGGGGTGGAAAAAAATGAGCAGTTCTTC.

This sequence joins TRBV7-4 and TRBJ2-2, with 8 nucleotides matching TRBD1. The junction had 10 bases not matched to a gene; V was cut back by 5 bases and J by 5 bases. The CDR3 has 16 amino acids. CDR1 and CDR2 (germline): SGHVT, SQSDAQ. The CDR3 nucleotides read TGTGCCAGCAGCGAGGGACAGGCCCGGGGGACCGGGGAGCTGTTTTTT. Translation gives CASSEGQARGTGELFF.